This T cell receptor beta chain was obtained from a study of lymphopenia after photon versus proton radiotherapy. Findings and caveats of the study: Better survival with proton therapy was suggested as possible, not demonstrated. Post-nadir TCR diversity decline inversely tracked overall survival among those who died. After lymphocyte nadir, photon-treated repertoires showed oligoclonal expansion, especially CD8+ Temra. Photon-treated patients lost naive T cells and TCR diversity; proton-treated stayed stable.

The CDR3 extends over 14 amino acids. V shed 4 bases and J shed 5 bases, with 11 bases lying between them. The germline gives CDR1 SGHNT, CDR2 YENEEA. TCRdb's copy holds only in-frame clones and misses some; the assay was immunoSEQ multiplex PCR. Of about 83,000 clones listed, 65% to 85% are singletons. Concerning this clone itself: The antigen remains unidentified.

The sequences come from peripheral blood, collected from a patient treated with proton-based radiotherapy. This sequence joins TRBV11-3 and TRBJ1-4; maybe TRBD1 (5 bases). This receptor was obtained from a man aged 60 to 69 with pancreatic cancer. CDR3 sequence: CASSSERGNEKLFF. As DNA, the CDR3 is TGTGCCAGCAGCTCCGAGCGGGGGAATGAAAAACTGTTTTTT.